This T cell receptor (beta chain) was found in a study of control samples from healthy donors and cancer patients. CDR3 size: 13 residues. V gave up 5 bases and J gave up 2 bases, with 7 bases separating them. Per the germline V gene, CDR1 is WNHNN and CDR2 is SYGVQD (reference sequence). Method: immunoSEQ multiplex PCR; TCRdb's copy keeps in-frame clones and lacks some. This sample carries about 160,000 clones, around 96% of them seen once, and the ten largest clones take approximately 0.93%. The source is a woman aged 25 to 39 in good health. The gene calls are TRBV10-1 and TRBJ1-3; D unclear. The specimen was blood. CDR3 amino acids: CASSRTAGNTIYF. The CDR3 region has the DNA TGCGCCAGCAGTCGGACGGCTGGAAACACCATATATTTT.